This TCR beta chain stems from a study of T cells in tuberculosis. Study details: A South African cohort included IGRA-negative adolescents, latently infected IGRA-positive adolescents and adults with active tuberculosis. The study, taken as a whole, reports: GEM motif frequencies gave about 70% accuracy; the GMM repertoire gave roughly 90%. The TCR-beta difference was not significant; alpha differences partly reflected length.

The repertoire was sequenced with immunoSEQ multiplex PCR; TCRdb's copy has only in-frame clones and lacks some. The sample has fewer than 40,000 clones, roughly 95% seen once. Germline V gene sequence: CDR1 SGHAT, CDR2 FQNNGV. The J segment lost 2 bases and the V segment lost 1 base, leaving 11 bases of the junction unmatched. The CDR3 has 18 residues. A word on this clone: Its antigen remains unknown.

The TCR sequence derives from a donor under 30 with latent tuberculosis or without tuberculosis infection. Sequenced input: PBMCs. This chain connects TRBV11-2 to TRBJ2-7; TRBD2 matches at 10 bases. DNA of the CDR3: TGTGCCAGCAGCTTAGGGGGTTTCAGGACTAGCGGAACCTACGAGCAGTACTTC. This codes for CASSLGGFRTSGTYEQYF.